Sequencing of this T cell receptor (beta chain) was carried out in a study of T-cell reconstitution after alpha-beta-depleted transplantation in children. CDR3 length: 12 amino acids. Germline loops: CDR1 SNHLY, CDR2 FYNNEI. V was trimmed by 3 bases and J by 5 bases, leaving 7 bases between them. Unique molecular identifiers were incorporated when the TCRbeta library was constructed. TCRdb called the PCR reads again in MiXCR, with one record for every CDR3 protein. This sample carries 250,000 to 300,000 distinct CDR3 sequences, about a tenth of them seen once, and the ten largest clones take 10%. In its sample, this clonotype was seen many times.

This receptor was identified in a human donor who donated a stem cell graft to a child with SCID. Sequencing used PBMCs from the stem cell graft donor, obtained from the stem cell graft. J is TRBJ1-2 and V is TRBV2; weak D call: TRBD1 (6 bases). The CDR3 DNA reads TGTGCCAGCAGTGAGGGGGCGTATGGCTACACCTTC. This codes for CASSEGAYGYTF.